The rows below give T cell receptor beta chains drawn from one sample of a study of blood T cell repertoires in COVID-19. Some clones are missing from TCRdb's copy, which holds only in-frame ones; the method was immunoSEQ multiplex PCR. The table has about 200,000 clones, 81% seen once. The sample consisted of peripheral blood. The receptors were sampled from a woman of 80 years or more with acute or convalescent COVID-19. Each CDR3 is given with its conserved first and last residue. D genes are given only for firm matches. Some rows mark clone size as missing; the rest say once, few, many or name a class of expanded clone.

cdr3_nt cdr3_aa j_call cdr3_length v_call d_call clone_size
TGTGCCAGCAGTTTATACGGCGGTCCACAATATTGGCCCTACGAGCAGTACTTC CASSLYGGPQYWPYEQYF TRBJ2-7 18 TRBV28 NA NA
TGTGCCAGCAGCTTAGGACAGGGAAGCGGCTACACCTTC CASSLGQGSGYTF TRBJ1-2 13 TRBV7-9 TRBD1 NA
TGTGCCAGCTCCCCCCTGACTAGCGGGGATGGGCAGTTCTTC CASSPLTSGDGQFF TRBJ2-1 14 TRBV6-4 TRBD2 NA
TGTGCCAGCAGCATGGGGCCCTCCGGCAATCAGCCCCAGCATTTT CASSMGPSGNQPQHF TRBJ1-5 15 TRBV3-1/TRBV3-2 NA once
TGTGCCAGCAGCACCGGGACTAGTCTCTACGAGCAGTACTTC CASSTGTSLYEQYF TRBJ2-7 14 TRBV3-1/TRBV3-2 TRBD2 NA
TGTGCCAGCAGCTTAGAAGCTATGAACACTGAAGCTTTCTTT CASSLEAMNTEAFF TRBJ1-1 14 TRBV7-8 NA once
TGTGCCAGTAGTGACAGGGGCTCAGGGGCCAACGTCCTGACTTTC CASSDRGSGANVLTF TRBJ2-6 15 TRBV19 TRBD1 NA
TGTGCCAGCAGCTCTAGTCAGGGGACTAACTCTGGGGCCAACGTCCTGACTTTC CASSSSQGTNSGANVLTF TRBJ2-6 18 TRBV7-9 NA NA
TGTGCCAGCAGTTTGGGGCAAAAAGAGACCCAGTACTTC CASSLGQKETQYF TRBJ2-5 13 TRBV12-3/TRBV12-4 NA NA
TGTGCCAGCAGTGCACAGGGGTGGTATCAGCCCCAGCATTTT CASSAQGWYQPQHF TRBJ1-5 14 TRBV2 TRBD1 NA
TGTGCCAGCAGAACAGGGGGCACTTACGAGCAGTACTTC CASRTGGTYEQYF TRBJ2-7 13 TRBV12-3/TRBV12-4 TRBD1 NA
TGTGCCAGCAGCCCGGGACACGGATCGGATAATGAGCAGTTCTTC CASSPGHGSDNEQFF TRBJ2-1 15 TRBV6-5 NA once
TGCGCCAGCAGCTCAGATCGTAGCACAGATACGCAGTATTTT CASSSDRSTDTQYF TRBJ2-3 14 TRBV5-1 NA NA
TGTGCCAGCAGCTTTACGGGATATAACAATGAGCAGTTCTTC CASSFTGYNNEQFF TRBJ2-1 14 TRBV7-2 NA NA
TGTGCCAGCAGCCAAGATAATAGGCAGGACAGTTCACCCCTCCACTTT CASSQDNRQDSSPLHF TRBJ1-6 16 TRBV4-2 NA NA
TGCGCCAGCATGGGGGGAAGGGGGCGTGCGGACTATGGCTACACCTTC CASMGGRGRADYGYTF TRBJ1-2 16 TRBV10-2 TRBD1 NA
TGTGCCAGTAGTCGGAAGAGGAGCCTAGCGGGGTTCACAGATACGCAGTATTTT CASSRKRSLAGFTDTQYF TRBJ2-3 18 TRBV19 TRBD2 NA
TGTGCCAGCAGCCAAGAGGACAGGGGACGTGTAGATACGCAGTATTTT CASSQEDRGRVDTQYF TRBJ2-3 16 TRBV4-2 TRBD1 NA
TGCGCCAGCAGCTTGGCCTTAGCGGGGGGGAGCACAGATACGCAGTATTTT CASSLALAGGSTDTQYF TRBJ2-3 17 TRBV5-1 TRBD2 NA
TGTGCCAGCAGCCTTGCTGGGGGCCGACCGGAGCAGTACTTC CASSLAGGRPEQYF TRBJ2-7 14 TRBV3-1/TRBV3-2 NA NA
TGTGCCAGCAGTGAAGCGCTTTTAGGCGGGAGGTCCAACTTC CASSEALLGGRSNF TRBJ2-7 14 TRBV6-1 TRBD2 once
TGTGCCAGCAGCTTGACCCAGGGGGCGTTCCACGAGCAGTACTTC CASSLTQGAFHEQYF TRBJ2-7 15 TRBV11-2 TRBD1 NA
TGTGCCAGCAGCTTGGGGCTTGGGGGGACCTACGAGCAGTACTTC CASSLGLGGTYEQYF TRBJ2-7 15 TRBV5-5 NA NA
TGTGCCAGCAGTTTTAACAGGGGGGTGGGCGAAAAACTGTTTTTT CASSFNRGVGEKLFF TRBJ1-4 15 TRBV6-5 TRBD1 NA
TGTGCCAGCAGCTCGCCGGGACAGGTTAATTCACCCCTCCACTTT CASSSPGQVNSPLHF TRBJ1-6 15 TRBV5-8 TRBD1 NA
TGTGCCAGTAGTTTCGAGGTCAGGAACACTGAAGCTTTCTTT CASSFEVRNTEAFF TRBJ1-1 14 TRBV19 NA NA
TGTGCCAGCAGCTTAGGAGCGGGGGGCCGGGAGACCCAGTACTTC CASSLGAGGRETQYF TRBJ2-5 15 TRBV11-2 TRBD2 NA